These 20 T cell receptor beta chains originate from one sample sequenced in a study of T cell responses to AZD1222 COVID-19 vaccine. The method was immunoSEQ multiplex PCR; TCRdb's version includes in-frame clones alone and lacks a portion of them. The repertoire holds 150,000 to 200,000 clones, with just over 90% as singletons. This material consisted of peripheral blood, taken on day 0 of AZD1222 vaccination. Receptor source: an adult in good health.

The chain joins TRBV9 to TRBJ1-1; D remains ambiguous. CDR3 length equals 12 residues. Trimming left V 4 bases short and J 1 base short, with 5 bases between. Germline V CDR1 and CDR2: SGDLS, YYNGEE. CDR3 residues: CASSLRNTEAFF. CDR3 sequence (DNA): TGTGCCAGCAGCCTCAGGAACACTGAAGCTTTCTTT.

The chain recombines TRBV6-6 with TRBJ1-2; weak D call: TRBD1 (5 bases). The CDR3 sequence is 15 residues long. Germline-derived CDR1 and CDR2 are MNHNY and SVGAGI (reference sequence). V lost 2 bases, J lost 4 bases, and 14 bases lay in between. The CDR3 is CASSYTRDGVYGYTF. For the CDR3, the DNA is TGTGCCAGCAGTTACACCCGGGACGGAGTCTATGGCTACACCTTC.

The rearrangement links TRBV18 to TRBJ1-1; 7 bases agree with TRBD1. Unmatched junction bases numbered 5, after V lost 5 bases and J lost 2 bases. The CDR3 is 14 residues long. Germline-derived CDR1 and CDR2 are KGHSH and LQKENI. In DNA, the CDR3 is TGTGCCAGCTCAAGGGGACAGCTCAACACTGAAGCTTTCTTT. As protein: CASSRGQLNTEAFF.

The chain recombines TRBV5-4 with TRBJ2-7, with D unclear. Looked up from germline, CDR1 is SGHNT and CDR2 is YYREEE (reference sequence). The CDR3 is made up of 13 amino acids. The ends were cut back, 2 bases at V and 3 bases at J, with 9 bases in the middle. CDR3 in DNA: TGTGCCAGCAGCTTTTTTAGGAACTACGAGCAGTACTTC. Translated: CASSFFRNYEQYF.

The chain carries TRBV6-5 and TRBJ2-1; the match to TRBD1 covers 8 bases. In germline, CDR1 is MNHEY, CDR2 SVGAGI. This CDR3 contains 14 residues. V was clipped by 0 bases and J by 9 bases; unmatched bases: 4. The CDR3 is CASSYSDRVGEQFF. CDR3 bases: TGTGCCAGCAGTTACTCGGACAGGGTTGGTGAGCAGTTCTTC.

The CDR3 DNA reads as TGCGCCAGCAGCCAAGAGAGGGCAGCCGCCACCTACGAGCAGTACTTC. It encodes CASSQERAAATYEQYF. The rearrangement links TRBV4-1 to TRBJ2-7, with D possibly TRBD2 on 5 matching bases. The ends were cut back, 0 bases at V and 2 bases at J, with 14 bases in the middle. The CDR3 has 16 amino acids. CDR1 is MGHRA, CDR2 YSYEKL, per germline.

The chain has TRBV4-2 and TRBJ2-1; 10 positions agree with TRBD2. V dropped 0 bases and J dropped 1; count of bases not matched to a gene: 15. The V gene's germline CDR1 is LGHNA and CDR2 YNFKEQ. The CDR3 is 21 residues long. CDR3 in DNA: TGTGCCAGCAGCCAAGATCTTTTTGGGGGAGCGGGAGGGCCTTCCTACAATGAGCAGTTCTTC. Translation: CASSQDLFGGAGGPSYNEQFF.

Of note for this clone: At one end, the junction sequence differs from germline, possibly due to a read error. J is TRBJ1-2 and V is TRBV20-1; D remains ambiguous. The CDR3 covers 11 residues. The V gene's germline CDR1 is DFQATT and CDR2 SNEGSKA (reference sequence). In DNA form, the CDR3 reads TGCAGTGCCAGAGATATATATGGCTACACCTTC. This encodes CSARDIYGYTF.

The V gene is TRBV2, the J gene TRBJ1-5; possible D gene TRBD1, 6 bases. CDR1 is SNHLY and CDR2 is FYNNEI in the germline V gene. The CDR3 runs 13 residues. Trimming removed 3 bases at V and 6 bases at J, with 9 bases between. CDR3 bases: TGTGCCAGCAGTGATCGGGGGCTTCAGCCCCAGCATTTT. Translated, it gives CASSDRGLQPQHF.

This rearrangement joins TRBV10-3 to TRBJ1-1, with D hard to call. This CDR3 has 16 residues. V lost 0 bases, J lost 0 bases, and 11 bases lay in between. CDR1 and CDR2 from the germline V gene are ENHRY and SYGVKD. The CDR3 DNA reads TGTGCCATCAGTGAGTCGGTAGGTCGGGTGAACACTGAAGCTTTCTTT. Translation: CAISESVGRVNTEAFF.

Only one count was recorded for this clone. V gene TRBV3-1 (or the pseudogene TRBV3-2) combines with J gene TRBJ2-3; D is perhaps TRBD1 or TRBD2 (6 bases each). The germline V gene has CDR1 LGHDT and CDR2 YNNKEL (reference sequence). Trimming took 1 base from V and 5 from J, leaving 13 bases between them. This CDR3 comprises 15 residues. CDR3 protein: CASSQAQGRRDTQYF. The CDR3 DNA sequence: TGTGCCAGCAGCCAAGCGCAGGGGAGGAGAGATACGCAGTATTTT.

V gene TRBV6-6 combines with J gene TRBJ1-1; 7 nucleotides line up with TRBD1. Trimming at V came to 1 base and at J to 4 bases, leaving 6 bases not matched to a gene. Germline-derived CDR1 and CDR2 are MNHNY and SVGAGI (reference sequence). The CDR3 is 15 amino acids. CDR3 sequence reads: CASSYFGGGGTEAFF. CDR3 DNA sequence: TGTGCCAGCAGTTACTTTGGAGGGGGCGGCACTGAAGCTTTCTTT.

The chain links TRBV15 to TRBJ1-5; 7 positions match TRBD1. Unmatched junction bases numbered 13, after V lost 5 bases and J lost 3 bases. The CDR3 totals 17 residues. Germline V gene data show CDR1 as LNHNV and CDR2 as YYDKDF (reference sequence). The CDR3: CATSLRRQGNPNQPQHF. The CDR3 bases are TGTGCCACCAGCCTGCGAAGACAGGGAAATCCCAATCAGCCCCAGCATTTT. The whole variable domain, remainder taken from reference TRBV15 and TRBJ1-5, is DAMVIQNPRYQVTQFGKPVTLSCSQTLNHNVMYWYQQKSSQAPKLLFHYYDKDFNNEADTPDNFQSRRPNTSFCFLDIRSPGLGDTAMYLCATSLRRQGNPNQPQHFGDGTRLSIL.

The CDR3, as DNA: TGTGCCAGCAGCCAAGATATACTAGGCGGCACAGATACGCAGTATTTT. Its protein is CASSQDILGGTDTQYF. The rearrangement links TRBV4-2 to TRBJ2-3, with D perhaps TRBD2 (5 bases). The V end lost 0 bases, the J end lost 1 base, and 11 bases lay between the germline ends. The length of the CDR3 is 16 residues. Germline CDR1 is LGHNA and CDR2 is YNFKEQ.

This rearrangement joins TRBV21-1 to TRBJ1-1. TRBV21-1 is a documented pseudogene. This CDR3 has 17 residues. The CDR3 nucleotides read TGTGCCAGCAGCAAAGCTTACGGGGCCCACACTGGCACTGAAGCTTTCTTT. This gives the protein CASSKAYGAHTGTEAFF.

This sequence joins TRBV5-1 and TRBJ2-1, with 9 bases lining up with TRBD1. CDR1 and CDR2 from the germline V gene are SGHRS and YFSETQ. The V and J ends lost 4 bases and 2 bases, in that order; junction bases with no gene match: 10. This CDR3 has 17 residues. The CDR3 is CASSRTVWDRAYNEQFF. DNA of the CDR3: TGCGCCAGCAGCCGCACCGTCTGGGACAGGGCCTACAATGAGCAGTTCTTC.

The rearrangement links TRBV7-9 to TRBJ1-1, with D unclear. The V end was cut by 5 bases, the J end by 12 bases, with 13 bases between. The CDR3 covers 11 residues. Germline V gene lookup returns CDR1 SEHNR and CDR2 FQNEAQ (reference sequence). As DNA, the CDR3 is TGTGCCAGCAGCAGAGGGCGAGGGACTTTCTTT. It specifies CASSRGRGTFF.

This chain joins TRBV3-1 (or the pseudogene TRBV3-2) and TRBJ2-7, with TRBD1 identical over 8 bases. The CDR3 covers 14 residues. Losses at the gene ends were 4 bases for V and 7 bases for J; bases not matched to a gene: 9. Germline V CDR1 and CDR2: LGHDT, YNNKEL (reference sequence). DNA for the CDR3: TGTGCCAGCAGCCTCACCTGGACAGGGCTTGAGCAGTACTTC. This codes for CASSLTWTGLEQYF.

This chain uses TRBV10-3 with TRBJ2-3, with 11 nucleotides matching TRBD2. The CDR3 runs to 16 residues. The germline CDR1 and CDR2 sequences are ENHRY and SYGVKD. The junction had 9 bases not matched to a gene; V was cut back by 4 bases and J by 6 bases. The CDR3 sequence: CAISVTQLAGVDTQYF. Written as DNA, the CDR3 is TGTGCCATCAGTGTCACCCAACTAGCGGGAGTGGATACGCAGTATTTT.

This chain joins TRBV5-4 and TRBJ1-4; D gene ambiguous. In germline, CDR1 is SGHNT, CDR2 YYREEE (reference sequence). This CDR3 has 15 residues. Trimming pared 1 base from V and 6 bases from J, leaving 13 bases between. The CDR3 DNA reads as TGTGCCAGCAGCTTGTCGGGCAGGCGGGATGAAAAACTGTTTTTT. Protein product: CASSLSGRRDEKLFF.